This TCR beta chain was sequenced in a study of blood T cell repertoires in COVID-19. Study details: The samples span acute and convalescent COVID-19 from the United States, Italy and Spain. Sources were T cells, B-cell-depleted T cells, or PBMCs; the material itself was cDNA or gDNA.

Authors' processing steps: Researchers report that nucleated cell counts were estimated from reference gene primer amplification. Assay used: immunoSEQ multiplex PCR; TCRdb lists only in-frame clones, some missing. V and J calls and clone size are given by that table; D and trimming were obtained from the DNA. The data contain over 200,000 clones, 90% of them singletons. Sequencing was performed on peripheral blood. This receptor was identified in a man aged 25 to 40 with COVID-19, enrolled during active disease.

The CDR3 region is CASSLTGFGNTIYF. CDR3 coding DNA: TGCGCCAGCAGCCTGACAGGGTTTGGAAACACCATATATTTT. This chain connects TRBV5-1 to TRBJ1-3; the match to TRBD1 covers 7 bases. J lost 3 bases, V lost 4 bases, and 4 bases had no gene match. Germline V gene data show CDR1 as SGHRS and CDR2 as YFSETQ. The length of the CDR3 is 14 residues.